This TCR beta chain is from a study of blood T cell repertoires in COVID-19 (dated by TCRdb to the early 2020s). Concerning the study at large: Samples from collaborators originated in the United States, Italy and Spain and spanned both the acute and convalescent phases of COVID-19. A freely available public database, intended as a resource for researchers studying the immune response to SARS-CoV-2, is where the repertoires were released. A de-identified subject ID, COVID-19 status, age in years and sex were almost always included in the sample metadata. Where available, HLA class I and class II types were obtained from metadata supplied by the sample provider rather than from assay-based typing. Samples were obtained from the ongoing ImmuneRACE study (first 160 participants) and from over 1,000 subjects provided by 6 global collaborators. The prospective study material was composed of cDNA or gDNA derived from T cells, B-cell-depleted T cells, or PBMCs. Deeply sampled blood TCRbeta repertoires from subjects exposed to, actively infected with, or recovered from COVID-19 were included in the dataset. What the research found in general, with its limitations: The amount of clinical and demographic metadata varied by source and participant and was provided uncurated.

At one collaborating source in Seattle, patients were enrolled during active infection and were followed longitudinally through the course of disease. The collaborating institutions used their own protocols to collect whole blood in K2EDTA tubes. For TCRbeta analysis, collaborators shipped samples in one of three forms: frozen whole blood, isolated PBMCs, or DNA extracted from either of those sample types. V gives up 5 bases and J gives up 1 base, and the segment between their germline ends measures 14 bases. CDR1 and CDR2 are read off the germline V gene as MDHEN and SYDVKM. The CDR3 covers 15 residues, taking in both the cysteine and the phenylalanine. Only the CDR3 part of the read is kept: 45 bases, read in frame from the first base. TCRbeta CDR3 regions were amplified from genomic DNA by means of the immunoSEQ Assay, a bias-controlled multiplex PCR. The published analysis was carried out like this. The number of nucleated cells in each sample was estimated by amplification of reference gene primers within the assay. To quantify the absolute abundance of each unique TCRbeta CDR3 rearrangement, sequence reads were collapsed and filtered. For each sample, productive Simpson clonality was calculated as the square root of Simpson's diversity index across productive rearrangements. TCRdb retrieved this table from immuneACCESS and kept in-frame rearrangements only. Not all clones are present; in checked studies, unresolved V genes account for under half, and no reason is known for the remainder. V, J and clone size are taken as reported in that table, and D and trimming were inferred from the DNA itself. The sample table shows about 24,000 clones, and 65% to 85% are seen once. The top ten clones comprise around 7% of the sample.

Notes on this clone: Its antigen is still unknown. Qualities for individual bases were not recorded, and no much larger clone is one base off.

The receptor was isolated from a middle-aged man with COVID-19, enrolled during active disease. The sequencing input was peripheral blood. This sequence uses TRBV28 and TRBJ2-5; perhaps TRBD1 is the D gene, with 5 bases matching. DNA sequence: TGTGCCAGCAGTCTGACAGATATCATCCAAGAGACCCAGTACTTC. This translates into CASSLTDIIQETQYF. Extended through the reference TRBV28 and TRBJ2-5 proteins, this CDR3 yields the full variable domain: DVKVTQSSRYLVKRTGEKVFLECVQDMDHENMFWYRQDPGLGLRLIYFSYDVKMKEKGDIPEGYSVSREKKERFSLILESASTNQTSMYLCASSLTDIIQETQYFGPGTRLLVL.